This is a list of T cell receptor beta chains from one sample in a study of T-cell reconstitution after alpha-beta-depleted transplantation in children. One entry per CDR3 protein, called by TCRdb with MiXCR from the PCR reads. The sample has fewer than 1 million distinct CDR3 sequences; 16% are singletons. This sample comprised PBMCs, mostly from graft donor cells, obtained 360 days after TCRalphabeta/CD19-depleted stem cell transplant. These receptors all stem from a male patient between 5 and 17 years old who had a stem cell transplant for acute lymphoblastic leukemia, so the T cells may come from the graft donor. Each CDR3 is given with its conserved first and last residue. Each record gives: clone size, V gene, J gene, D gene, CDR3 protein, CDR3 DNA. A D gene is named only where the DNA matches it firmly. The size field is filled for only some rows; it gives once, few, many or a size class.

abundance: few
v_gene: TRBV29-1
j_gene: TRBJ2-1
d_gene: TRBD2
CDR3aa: CSMAGTSENNEQFF
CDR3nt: TGCAGCATGGCCGGGACTAGCGAGAACAATGAGCAGTTCTTC

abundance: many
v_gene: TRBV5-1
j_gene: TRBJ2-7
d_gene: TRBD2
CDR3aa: CASSLPHSGRTHEQYF
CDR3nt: TGCGCCAGCAGTCTTCCCCACAGCGGGAGGACCCACGAGCAGTACTTC

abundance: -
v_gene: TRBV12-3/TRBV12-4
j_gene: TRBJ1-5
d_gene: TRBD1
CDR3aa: CACCLVPGQGYSNQPQHF
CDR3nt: TGTGCCTGCTGTTTAGTTCCGGGACAGGGGTATAGCAATCAGCCCCAGCATTTT

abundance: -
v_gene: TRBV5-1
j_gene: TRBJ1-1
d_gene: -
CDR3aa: CASSLAGAGSHEAFF
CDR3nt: TGCGCCAGCAGCTTGGCAGGAGCCGGGAGCCATGAAGCTTTCTTT

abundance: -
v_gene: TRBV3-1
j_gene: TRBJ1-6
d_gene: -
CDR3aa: CASSLRPGGNYNSPLHF
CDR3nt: TGTGCCAGCAGCCTGAGGCCCGGGGGGAATTATAATTCACCCCTCCACTTT

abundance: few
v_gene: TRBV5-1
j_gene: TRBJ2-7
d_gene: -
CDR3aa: CASSLTRSRYEQYF
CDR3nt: TGCGCCAGCAGCTTGACACGGAGCCGCTACGAGCAGTACTTC

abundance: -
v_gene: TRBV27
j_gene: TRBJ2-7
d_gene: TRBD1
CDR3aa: CASSLAGQGAHEQYF
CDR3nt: TGTGCCAGCAGTTTGGCCGGACAGGGGGCCCACGAGCAGTACTTC

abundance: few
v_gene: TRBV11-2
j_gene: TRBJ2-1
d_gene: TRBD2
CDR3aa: CASSPGPGLAGLIGPYNEQFF
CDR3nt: TGTGCCAGCAGCCCGGGGCCGGGACTAGCGGGACTTATAGGACCCTACAATGAGCAGTTCTTC

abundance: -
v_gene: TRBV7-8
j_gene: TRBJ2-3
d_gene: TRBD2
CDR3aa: CASGATSGGITDTQYF
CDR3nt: TGTGCCAGCGGGGCGACTAGCGGGGGGATCACAGATACGCAGTATTTT

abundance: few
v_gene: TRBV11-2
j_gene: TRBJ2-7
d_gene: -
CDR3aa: CASSLTGAGREQYF
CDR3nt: TGTGCCAGCAGCTTAACGGGGGCAGGCCGCGAGCAGTACTTC

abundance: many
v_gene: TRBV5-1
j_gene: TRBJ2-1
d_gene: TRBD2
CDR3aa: CASRKGLVNNEQFF
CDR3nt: TGCGCCAGCAGGAAAGGACTAGTCAACAATGAGCAGTTCTTC

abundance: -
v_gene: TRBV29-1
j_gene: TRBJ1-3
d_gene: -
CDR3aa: CSVEEDSGNTIYF
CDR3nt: TGCAGCGTTGAAGAAGACAGCGGAAACACCATATATTTT

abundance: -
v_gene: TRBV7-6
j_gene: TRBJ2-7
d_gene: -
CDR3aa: CASSSVIEDEQYF
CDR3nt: TGTGCCAGCAGCTCCGTAATAGAGGACGAGCAGTACTTC

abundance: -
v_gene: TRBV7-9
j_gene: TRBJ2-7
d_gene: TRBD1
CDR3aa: CASSRDRGQPYEQYF
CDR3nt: TGTGCCAGCAGCCGCGACAGGGGACAGCCCTACGAGCAGTACTTC

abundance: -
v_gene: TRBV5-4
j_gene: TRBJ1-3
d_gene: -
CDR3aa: CASSLGRGIQNAYHF
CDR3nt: TGTGCCAGCAGCTTGGGTCGGGGAATCCAAAACGCCTACCATTTT